Given below is one T cell receptor beta chain in context. The sample comes from a study of technical replicates of blood from a handful of donors. Generated by immunoSEQ multiplex PCR, the TCRdb table keeps only in-frame clones and is missing some. This sample carries roughly 92,000 clones, about 95% of them seen once, and the ten largest clones take roughly 0.34%. V gave up 5 bases and J gave up 7 bases; unmatched junction bases: 13. Germline lookup yields CDR1 LNHDA and CDR2 SQIVND (reference sequence). The CDR3 is 16 amino acids. This TCR derives from a human donor in good health. The J gene is TRBJ1-5, the V gene TRBV19; 8 bases fit TRBD1. Sequencing was done on a sample of T cells isolated from PBMCs. The CDR3 coding sequence is TGTGCCAGTAGTTTAAGGACAGGGACGAATGGGCAGCCCCAGCATTTT. Its translation is CASSLRTGTNGQPQHF. Based on the CDR3 plus reference TRBV19 and TRBJ1-5, the full variable domain is DGGITQSPKYLFRKEGQNVTLSCEQNLNHDAMYWYRQDPGQGLRLIYYSQIVNDFQKGDIAEGYSVSREKKESFPLTVTSAQKNPTAFYLCASSLRTGTNGQPQHFGDGTRLSIL.